This TCR beta chain came from a study of T cell changes during pregnancy in multiple sclerosis. The CDR3 has 16 amino acids. Per germline, CDR1 MDHEN and CDR2 SYDVKM. Trimming at V came to 3 bases and at J to 6 bases, leaving 9 bases not matched to a gene. The table came from immunoSEQ multiplex PCR; TCRdb's copy has only in-frame clones and leaves some out. Counted here are roughly 63,000 clones, 93% occurring once; the ten biggest clones make up 3% to 4.5%. The receptor comes from a female donor with multiple sclerosis, enrolled in a pregnancy study. V gene TRBV28 combines with J gene TRBJ1-4, with TRBD1 matching 8 bases. Here the sequenced sample was CD8+ T cells from peripheral blood mononuclear cells, taken in the second trimester of pregnancy. Written as DNA, the CDR3 is TGTGCCAGCAGTTTTTATCCGGGACAGGCCGATGAAAAACTGTTTTTT. It yields the protein CASSFYPGQADEKLFF. The variable domain in full, completed from reference TRBV28 and TRBJ1-4, reads DVKVTQSSRYLVKRTGEKVFLECVQDMDHENMFWYRQDPGLGLRLIYFSYDVKMKEKGDIPEGYSVSREKKERFSLILESASTNQTSMYLCASSFYPGQADEKLFFGSGTQLSVL.